These 27 T cell receptor beta chains share one sample of origin, sequenced in a study of shared clonotypes between healthy human individuals. Repertoires were generated with immunoSEQ multiplex PCR, while TCRdb's copy carries only in-frame clones and drops some. The data show millions of clones, 90% to 95% seen once. Specimen: naive CD4+ T cells sorted from blood. Subset indicated: CD45RA+ positively selected. The receptor set was obtained from a man between 18 and 35 years old in good health.

A few counts support this clone. The chain links TRBV25-1 to TRBJ1-5; no clear D gene. The germline gives CDR1 MGHDK, CDR2 SYGVNS. CDR3 size: 11 residues. The V gene lost 7 bases and the J gene lost 5 bases, with 6 bases spanning the gap. CDR3 coding DNA: TGTGCCAGCATACCGGATCAGCCCCAGCATTTT. It codes for CASIPDQPQHF.

The rearrangement uses TRBV6-1 and TRBJ2-3; D perhaps matches TRBD2 (5 bases). The germline gives CDR1 MNHNS, CDR2 SASEGT. Trimming removed 1 base at V and 1 base at J, with 15 bases between. This CDR3 has 17 amino acids. This chain's CDR3 is CASSEVRGTSGTDTQYF. CDR3 bases: TGTGCCAGCAGTGAAGTTCGGGGTACGTCCGGCACAGATACGCAGTATTTT.

The V call is TRBV4-1, the J call TRBJ1-5; 8 nucleotides match TRBD1. Trimming at V came to 0 bases and at J to 2 bases, leaving 3 bases not matched to a gene. Germline CDR1 MGHRA, CDR2 YSYEKL. This CDR3 contains 16 residues. CDR3 coding DNA: TGCGCCAGCAGCCAAGATTCGGGACAGGGCAATCAGCCCCAGCATTTT. Translated: CASSQDSGQGNQPQHF.

The CDR3 nucleotides are TGTGCCACCAGCAGAGATCCGGGGACGAGGACAGATACGCAGTATTTT. Translating it yields CATSRDPGTRTDTQYF. The chain recombines TRBV15 with TRBJ2-3; D is perhaps TRBD1 or TRBD2 (5 bases each). Germline loops: CDR1 LNHNV, CDR2 YYDKDF (reference sequence). This CDR3 comprises 16 residues. V lost 0 bases, J lost 3 bases, and 13 bases lay in between.

The rearrangement joins TRBV18 to TRBJ2-5; perhaps TRBD1 as D (5 bases). V gave up 0 bases and J gave up 0 bases, with 11 bases separating them. Germline CDR1 is KGHSH and CDR2 is LQKENI. This CDR3 contains 16 residues. The CDR3 DNA follows: TGTGCCAGCTCACCACCGGGCAGGGCTTACCAAGAGACCCAGTACTTC. This gives the protein CASSPPGRAYQETQYF. The full variable domain, with the rest looked up from reference TRBV18 and TRBJ2-5, is NAGVMQNPRHLVRRRGQEARLRCSPMKGHSHVYWYRQLPEEGLKFMVYLQKENIIDESGMPKERFSAEFPKEGPSILRIQQVVRGDSAAYFCASSPPGRAYQETQYFGPGTRLLVL.

The chain couples TRBV28 to TRBJ2-5, with D unclear. The CDR3 spans 13 residues. Germline assignment: CDR1 MDHEN and CDR2 SYDVKM. V shed 2 bases and J shed 5 bases, with 9 bases lying between them. The CDR3 reads CASSLGARETQYF. The CDR3 region has the DNA TGTGCCAGCAGTTTAGGAGCTAGGGAGACCCAGTACTTC.

This clone was counted only a few times. This CDR3 is also generated by other DNA sequences in the sample. CDR3 bases: TGTGCCTGGAGTGGGGACTACGAGCAGTACTTC. Its translation is CAWSGDYEQYF. The V and J genes are TRBV30 and TRBJ2-7; D not certain. V gave up 1 base and J gave up 3 bases, with 4 bases separating them. Germline V CDR1 and CDR2: GTSNPN, SVGIG (reference sequence). The CDR3 runs 11 residues.

This chain connects TRBV2 to TRBJ2-5, with 10 bases identical to TRBD2. V gave up 8 bases and J gave up 2 bases; unmatched junction bases: 5. The CDR3 has 14 residues. Per germline, CDR1 SNHLY and CDR2 FYNNEI. The chain's CDR3 is CASPGLAHQETQYF. The CDR3 nucleotides are TGTGCCAGCCCGGGACTAGCGCATCAAGAGACCCAGTACTTC. The complete variable domain, with remaining parts taken from reference TRBV2 and TRBJ2-5, reads EPEVTQTPSHQVTQMGQEVILRCVPISNHLYFYWYRQILGQKVEFLVSFYNNEISEKSEIFDDQFSVERPDGSNFTLKIRSTKLEDSAMYFCASPGLAHQETQYFGPGTRLLVL.

The chain has TRBV10-3 and TRBJ2-7; no definite D call. The V and J ends lost 4 bases and 3 bases respectively, with 13 bases between them. Germline CDR1 and CDR2: ENHRY and SYGVKD. CDR3 size: 14 residues. The CDR3 sequence: CAISVSGSDYEQYF. CDR3 bases: TGTGCCATCAGTGTTAGTGGCAGTGACTACGAGCAGTACTTC.

The chain employs TRBV9 and TRBJ1-2; 9 bases are shared with TRBD1. Germline V CDR1 and CDR2: SGDLS, YYNGEE. J was trimmed by 7 bases and V by 0 bases; bases with no gene match: 10. There are 16 residues in the CDR3. CDR3 amino acids: CASSVEGMGQGGGYTF. In DNA form, the CDR3 reads TGTGCCAGCAGCGTAGAAGGTATGGGACAGGGAGGTGGCTACACCTTC.

The chain combines TRBV9 with TRBJ2-7, with D tentatively TRBD2 (6 bases). Trimming removed 4 bases from V and 5 bases from J, with 19 bases in between. The CDR3 has 15 residues. Germline CDR1 reads SGDLS; CDR2 reads YYNGEE. The CDR3 region has the DNA TGTGCCAGCAGCCACTTTAGCGGCCGCAACGACGAGCAGTACTTC. Translating it yields CASSHFSGRNDEQYF.

The chain combines TRBV7-8 with TRBJ1-2, with D possibly being TRBD1 (5 bases). The V end was cut by 3 bases, the J end by 7 bases, with 15 bases between. This CDR3 region has 14 residues. The germline V gene encodes CDR1 SGHVS and CDR2 FQNEAQ. CDR3 nucleotides: TGTGCCAGCAGCTTGGGGACCGCAGGAGGTGGCTACACCTTC. Protein sequence: CASSLGTAGGGYTF.

The chain is built from TRBV5-6 and TRBJ1-4; D is undetermined. The CDR3 sequence is 13 residues long. Germline-derived CDR1 and CDR2 are SGHDT and YYEEEE. The germline V and J ends were trimmed by 4 bases and 7 bases, with 11 bases remaining between them. The CDR3 is CASSPALGEKLFF. The CDR3 nucleotides are TGTGCCAGCAGCCCCGCCTTGGGTGAAAAACTGTTTTTT.

The genes are TRBV21-1 and TRBJ1-3. TRBV21-1 is an annotated pseudogene. This CDR3 is 17 amino acids long. CDR3 in DNA: TGTGCCAGCAGCAAAGGCCCCCACGGCCGCTCTGGAAACACCATATATTTT. It specifies CASSKGPHGRSGNTIYF.

The rearrangement uses TRBV18 and TRBJ2-7; TRBD1 matches at 7 bases. Trimming cost V 3 bases and J 10 bases; bases outside gene matches: 9. This CDR3 comprises 13 residues. The V gene's germline CDR1 is KGHSH and CDR2 LQKENI. The CDR3 reads CASSPPGQSVQYF. The CDR3 DNA is TGTGCCAGCTCACCGCCGGGACAGTCGGTTCAGTACTTC.

The genes are TRBV5-4 and TRBJ2-1; D ambiguous. The CDR3 covers 12 residues. Germline CDR1 SGHNT, CDR2 YYREEE (reference sequence). V gave up 4 bases and J gave up 7 bases, with 9 bases separating them. CDR3 sequence reads: CASSRLLNEQFF. Written as DNA, the CDR3 is TGTGCCAGCAGCAGGCTTCTTAATGAGCAGTTCTTC.

This clone was detected only once. The genes are TRBV6-5 and TRBJ1-5; no definite D call. The CDR3 is 10 amino acids. Trimming removed 8 bases from V and 6 bases from J, with 5 bases in between. CDR1 and CDR2 (germline): MNHEY, SVGAGI. The DNA of the CDR3 is TGTGCCAGCGGAGGTCAGCCCCAGCATTTT. The encoded protein is CASGGQPQHF.

This rearrangement joins TRBV28 to TRBJ2-7, with D unclear. Per the germline V gene, CDR1 is MDHEN and CDR2 is SYDVKM. Trimming took 4 bases from V and 2 from J, leaving 6 bases between them. The CDR3 loop spans 12 amino acids. In DNA form, the CDR3 reads TGTGCCAGCAGTTCCTATACCTACGAGCAGTACTTC. It codes for CASSSYTYEQYF.

The chain recombines TRBV2 with TRBJ2-7; no clear D. CDR1 and CDR2 (germline): SNHLY, FYNNEI. The V end was cut by 6 bases, the J end by 2 bases, with 11 bases between. This CDR3 is 13 amino acids long. The CDR3 region has the DNA TGTGCCAGCAGGTTTCGGACCGCCTACGAGCAGTACTTC. Translated, it gives CASRFRTAYEQYF.

This clone came up a few times. The identical CDR3 is also encoded by other nucleotide sequences in the sample. The chain links TRBV5-6 to TRBJ1-5; 9 positions agree with TRBD1. The ends lost 4 bases at V and 2 bases at J; junction bases unmatched: 1. CDR3 length equals 14 residues. Germline CDR1 and CDR2: SGHDT and YYEEEE. This chain's CDR3 is CASSRDRGNQPQHF. CDR3 nucleotides: TGTGCCAGCAGCCGGGACAGGGGCAATCAGCCCCAGCATTTT.

Only one count was recorded for this clone. This rearrangement joins TRBV6-1 to TRBJ2-5; D may be TRBD1 (5 bases). The germline gives CDR1 MNHNS, CDR2 SASEGT. CDR3 length: 14 residues. Trimming removed 6 bases at V and 3 bases at J, with 14 bases between. The CDR3 here is CASSIQGWEETQYF. The DNA for the CDR3 is TGTGCCAGCAGCATTCAGGGTTGGGAAGAGACCCAGTACTTC.

This chain connects TRBV10-3 to TRBJ1-5, with 7 positions matching TRBD1. The junction had 5 bases not matched to a gene; V was cut back by 7 bases and J by 5 bases. CDR1 is ENHRY and CDR2 is SYGVKD in the germline V gene. The CDR3 is 13 amino acids. The CDR3 reads CAITRDSDQPQHF. CDR3 nucleotide sequence: TGTGCCATCACTAGGGACAGTGATCAGCCCCAGCATTTT.

The chain combines TRBV30 with TRBJ2-2; D not certain. Per the germline V gene, CDR1 is GTSNPN and CDR2 is SVGIG (reference sequence). The V end was cut by 3 bases, the J end by 0 bases, with 14 bases between. The CDR3 extends over 16 amino acids. The DNA for the CDR3 is TGTGCCTGGAGCATTAGTTTGGTCGCGAACACCGGGGAGCTGTTTTTT. This sequence encodes CAWSISLVANTGELFF.

CDR3 residues: CASSYLAEYNEQFF. Here the CDR3 DNA reads TGCGCCAGCAGCTACCTAGCGGAGTACAATGAGCAGTTCTTC. The chain combines TRBV5-1 with TRBJ2-1; TRBD2 agrees at 7 bases. Germline values: CDR1 SGHRS, CDR2 YFSETQ. The CDR3 has 14 residues. V lost 3 bases and J lost 4; bases outside the gene matches: 4.

V is TRBV6-5 and J is TRBJ1-4; D may be TRBD1 (5 bases). The CDR3 spans 14 residues. Germline-derived CDR1 and CDR2 are MNHEY and SVGAGI. With 5 bases removed from V and 7 bases from J, the gap between germline ends came to 14 bases. CDR3 sequence (DNA): TGTGCCAGCAGTAATAAGGGGAGAAGTGAAAAACTGTTTTTT. Its translation: CASSNKGRSEKLFF.

The rearrangement uses TRBV19 and TRBJ1-1; 11 bases fit TRBD1. The CDR3 covers 14 residues. Germline CDR1 and CDR2: LNHDA and SQIVND (reference sequence). V was pared by 5 bases and J by 7 bases, with 6 bases of the junction left unmatched. CDR3 in amino acids: CASSVGQGAFEAFF. The CDR3 nucleotides read TGTGCCAGTAGTGTCGGACAGGGGGCTTTTGAAGCTTTCTTT. Using reference TRBV19 and TRBJ1-1 for the parts outside the CDR3, the full variable domain is DGGITQSPKYLFRKEGQNVTLSCEQNLNHDAMYWYRQDPGQGLRLIYYSQIVNDFQKGDIAEGYSVSREKKESFPLTVTSAQKNPTAFYLCASSVGQGAFEAFFGQGTRLTVV.

The chain couples TRBV30 to TRBJ1-2, with 11 positions matching TRBD1. After removal of 5 bases from V and 8 bases from J, the junction contained 4 bases not matched to a gene. The CDR3 consists of 12 residues. CDR1 is GTSNPN, CDR2 SVGIG, per germline (reference sequence). Written as DNA, the CDR3 is TGTGCCTGGGGACAGGGGGCGGTCGGCTACACCTTC. This codes for CAWGQGAVGYTF.